This T cell receptor beta chain was documented in a study of human T cells and chemical hapten exposure. Study results and limitations: TCRs above 1 in 1000 frequency stayed constant with DPC sensitization.

As for time point: patch test 1, 2 weeks after DPC sensitization. Sample treatment: therapeutic diphenylcyclopropenone sensitization with weekly scalp DPC. This clonotype was counted ten times or more. Its antigen is undetermined. TCRdb recomputed calls from the RACE reads with MiXCR, one row per CDR3 protein. The sample lists around 160,000 distinct CDR3 sequences, roughly 15% occurring once. The V and J ends lost 3 bases and 6 bases, in that order; junction bases with no gene match: 7. Germline CDR1 reads SGHDT; CDR2 reads YYEEEE. The CDR3 loop spans 14 amino acids. The chain carries TRBV5-6 and TRBJ2-5; 8 bases align to TRBD1. This sample comprised whole blood, obtained in connection with sensitization to the hapten diphenylcyclopropenone (DPC). The receptor's source is a young woman with alopecia areata. Some clones in this sample may be carry-over from other donors' samples. CDR3 nucleotide sequence: TGTGCCAGCAGCTACCGGGACAGGCCGAAGACCCAGTACTTC. Translated: CASSYRDRPKTQYF.